Sequencing of this T cell receptor (beta chain) was carried out in a study of long-term antiretroviral therapy in people with HIV. Sequencing relied on immunoSEQ assay v3.0, run at survey level. Sequencing used immunoSEQ multiplex PCR; TCRdb keeps in-frame clones, though not all of them. The sample records 20,000 to 25,000 clones, approximately 81% being singletons. There are 15 residues in the CDR3. V shed 4 bases and J 8 bases; nucleotides not matched to a gene: 9. Germline loops: CDR1 MNHNY, CDR2 SVGAGI (reference sequence). Sequenced material: unsorted PBMCs, taken 0.1 years before starting antiretroviral therapy. This receptor was taken from a man in his forties or fifties with HIV. The V gene is TRBV6-6, the J gene TRBJ1-4, with 8 bases aligning to TRBD1. The CDR3 loop reads CASSSPGGGVEKLFF. The CDR3 nucleotides are TGTGCCAGCAGTTCCCCAGGGGGCGGTGTGGAAAAACTGTTTTTT.